The 30 T cell receptor beta chains below all came from one sample that was sequenced in a study of T cell changes during pregnancy in multiple sclerosis. Sequenced by immunoSEQ multiplex PCR; TCRdb stores in-frame clones only, minus some. The sample has 95,000 to 110,000 clones, roughly 92% seen once. This specimen consisted of peripheral blood, obtained after pregnancy. The receptors here all came from a female donor with multiple sclerosis, enrolled in a pregnancy study.

V is TRBV18 and J is TRBJ1-3, with D tentatively TRBD1 (6 bases). Trimming shortened V by 3 bases and J by 0 bases, and 12 bases separated the two germline ends. This CDR3 has 16 residues. Germline V CDR1 and CDR2: KGHSH, LQKENI. CDR3 coding DNA: TGTGCCAGCTCACCGGACAGCCCCGTCTCTGGAAACACCATATATTTT. Amino acids: CASSPDSPVSGNTIYF.

The J gene is TRBJ2-7, the V gene TRBV9; the D gene is possibly TRBD2 (5 bases). The CDR3 length is 15 residues. Germline CDR1 reads SGDLS; CDR2 reads YYNGEE. V was pared by 3 bases and J by 4 bases, with 17 bases between. The DNA for the CDR3 is TGTGCCAGCAGCGGTGCCGGGCCCGGGGAGTACGAGCAGTACTTC. It encodes CASSGAGPGEYEQYF.

The rearrangement links TRBV7-3 to TRBJ2-5, with 9 positions matching TRBD1. CDR1 SGHTA and CDR2 FQGTGA come from the germline V gene. V lost 3 bases and J lost 4; bases outside the gene matches: 6. The CDR3 consists of 15 residues. The CDR3 here is CASSLTGGSGETQYF. In nucleotides, the CDR3 is TGTGCCAGCAGCTTGACAGGGGGGTCGGGAGAGACCCAGTACTTC.

The chain employs TRBV19 and TRBJ1-5; tentative D call: TRBD1 (5 bases). With 5 bases removed from V and 0 bases from J, the gap between germline ends came to 26 bases. Germline-derived CDR1 and CDR2 are LNHDA and SQIVND (reference sequence). The CDR3 sequence is 20 residues long. CDR3 amino acids: CASSATRGQGGGDSNQPQHF. In nucleotides, the CDR3 is TGTGCCAGTAGTGCTACTAGAGGGCAGGGAGGAGGGGATAGCAATCAGCCCCAGCATTTT.

In this sample, this clone turned up once. The gene calls are TRBV6-5 and TRBJ2-4, with D perhaps matching TRBD2 (6 bases). V was cut by 6 bases and J by 11 bases, with 23 bases left in between. The germline V gene has CDR1 MNHEY and CDR2 SVGAGI. CDR3 length: 15 residues. For the CDR3, the DNA is TGTGCCAGCAGCCGAACGATCGGGACTCTCTTTGTTCAGTACTTC. Protein sequence: CASSRTIGTLFVQYF.

The genes are TRBV7-2 and TRBJ1-2, with unresolved D. Germline values: CDR1 SGHTA, CDR2 FQGNSA. This CDR3 contains 12 residues. Trimming cost V 1 base and J 4 bases, with 4 bases left between them. The CDR3 loop reads CASSLGSYGYTF. The CDR3 region has the DNA TGTGCCAGCAGCTTAGGCAGCTATGGCTACACCTTC.

The rearrangement joins TRBV27 to TRBJ2-1, with 14 bases identical to TRBD2. The trim removed 4 bases at V and 6 bases at J, leaving 2 bases unmatched. CDR1 and CDR2 from the germline V gene are MNHEY and SMNVEV (reference sequence). The CDR3 totals 15 residues. The CDR3 reads CASSSGLAGANEQFF. CDR3 in DNA: TGTGCCAGCAGTTCGGGACTAGCGGGGGCCAATGAGCAGTTCTTC.

The chain is built from TRBV2 and TRBJ1-1; 8 bases fit TRBD1. The V and J ends lost 7 bases and 0 bases, in that order; junction bases with no gene match: 7. The germline V gene has CDR1 SNHLY and CDR2 FYNNEI. The CDR3 covers 15 residues. The CDR3 region is CASTSTGAMNTEAFF. CDR3 nucleotides: TGTGCCAGCACGTCGACAGGGGCAATGAACACTGAAGCTTTCTTT.

The rearrangement joins TRBV7-9 to TRBJ1-6, with D perhaps TRBD1 (6 bases). The CDR3 length is 14 residues. The germline CDR1 and CDR2 sequences are SEHNR and FQNEAQ (reference sequence). The V gene lost 3 bases and the J gene lost 8 bases, with 11 bases spanning the gap. The CDR3 sequence: CASSFRGKDSPLHF. DNA of the CDR3: TGTGCCAGCAGCTTCAGGGGAAAGGATTCACCCCTCCACTTT.

The chain uses TRBV6-5 and TRBJ1-2; a weak D match, TRBD1 (5 bases). With 5 bases removed from V and 7 bases from J, the gap between germline ends came to 17 bases. Germline V CDR1 and CDR2: MNHEY, SVGAGI. The length of the CDR3 is 14 residues. CDR3 in amino acids: CASSPLVAGRGYTF. As DNA, the CDR3 is TGTGCCAGCAGTCCCCTAGTCGCGGGGCGTGGCTACACCTTC.

This clone appeared once. The CDR3 spells CASSFSRANEQFF. Written as DNA, the CDR3 is TGTGCCAGCAGTTTCTCTCGAGCGAATGAGCAGTTCTTC. The rearrangement links TRBV27 to TRBJ2-1, with D unresolved. The CDR3 sequence is 13 residues long. V shed 3 bases and J shed 7 bases, with 10 bases lying between them. CDR1 MNHEY and CDR2 SMNVEV come from the germline V gene (reference sequence).

The chain has TRBV18 and TRBJ1-1; D possibly corresponds to TRBD1 (5 bases). The length of the CDR3 is 15 residues. The V and J ends lost 5 bases and 4 bases respectively, with 17 bases between them. CDR1 is KGHSH, CDR2 LQKENI, per germline. CDR3 nucleotides: TGTGCCAGCTCAACTGTTTCAGGGCCGAGCACTGAAGCTTTCTTT. This encodes CASSTVSGPSTEAFF. The full variable domain, in which reference TRBV18 and TRBJ1-1 provide the parts outside the CDR3, is NAGVMQNPRHLVRRRGQEARLRCSPMKGHSHVYWYRQLPEEGLKFMVYLQKENIIDESGMPKERFSAEFPKEGPSILRIQQVVRGDSAAYFCASSTVSGPSTEAFFGQGTRLTVV.

V is TRBV28 and J is TRBJ2-3; the D gene is possibly TRBD2 (6 bases). Germline assignment: CDR1 MDHEN and CDR2 SYDVKM. This CDR3 is built from 15 residues. V was cut by 6 bases and J by 2 bases, with 15 bases left in between. The CDR3 is CASRDGDSSTDTQYF. The DNA of the CDR3 is TGTGCCAGCAGAGATGGGGACTCGTCCACAGATACGCAGTATTTT.

This chain connects TRBV7-6 to TRBJ2-7; a weak D match, TRBD2 (6 bases). The CDR3 sequence is 14 residues long. Germline values: CDR1 SGHVS, CDR2 FNYEAQ. With 4 bases removed from V and 3 bases from J, the gap between germline ends came to 13 bases. The CDR3 sequence: CASSSRDFYYEQYF. The CDR3 coding sequence is TGTGCCAGCAGCTCGCGGGACTTCTACTACGAGCAGTACTTC.

The CDR3 protein is CASSLTPYPGQGLAITGELFF. In DNA, the CDR3 is TGCGCCAGCAGCTTAACCCCATATCCGGGACAGGGGCTAGCGATCACCGGGGAGCTGTTTTTT. J is TRBJ2-2 and V is TRBV5-1, with 10 bases matching TRBD1. Germline-derived CDR1 and CDR2 are SGHRS and YFSETQ. The CDR3 consists of 21 residues. The trim removed 2 bases at V and 4 bases at J, leaving 20 bases unmatched.

The V and J genes are TRBV15 and TRBJ1-4; D is unresolved. Per the germline V gene, CDR1 is LNHNV and CDR2 is YYDKDF (reference sequence). CDR3 length: 12 amino acids. V was clipped by 8 bases and J by 7 bases, with 11 bases between them. This CDR3 is CATHQNSEKLFF. The CDR3 nucleotides read TGTGCCACCCACCAAAATAGTGAAAAACTGTTTTTT.

This chain links TRBV6-6 with TRBJ1-2; 8 bases map to TRBD1. This CDR3 comprises 13 residues. Germline V lookup: CDR1 MNHNY, CDR2 SVGAGI (reference sequence). V was pared by 6 bases and J by 2 bases, with 2 bases of the junction left unmatched. Here the CDR3 reads CASRTGGNYGYTF. The CDR3 coding sequence is TGTGCCAGCAGAACAGGGGGAAACTATGGCTACACCTTC.

This chain links TRBV7-2 with TRBJ2-7; 8 bases are a match to TRBD1. Germline V gene sequence: CDR1 SGHTA, CDR2 FQGNSA. There are 15 residues in the CDR3. Trimming cost V 6 bases and J 6 bases; bases outside gene matches: 13. This CDR3 is CASSPRDRSPVEQYF. The CDR3 nucleotides are TGTGCCAGCAGTCCAAGGGACAGGAGTCCAGTCGAGCAGTACTTC. Looking up the rest from reference TRBV7-2 and TRBJ2-7 gives the full variable domain: GAGVSQSPSNKVTEKGKDVELRCDPISGHTALYWYRQSLGQGLEFLIYFQGNSAPDKSGLPSDRFSAERTGGSVSTLTIQRTQQEDSAVYLCASSPRDRSPVEQYFGPGTRLTVT.

The chain links TRBV19 to TRBJ2-7; 8 nucleotides line up with TRBD1. CDR3 length: 14 residues. Losses at the gene ends were 7 bases for V and 2 bases for J; bases not matched to a gene: 7. The germline V gene encodes CDR1 LNHDA and CDR2 SQIVND (reference sequence). DNA for the CDR3: TGTGCCAGTACCCGAACAGGGGGGACCTACGAGCAGTACTTC. Translated: CASTRTGGTYEQYF.

This rearrangement joins TRBV19 to TRBJ2-7; D may be TRBD2 (6 bases). Germline V gives CDR1 LNHDA, CDR2 SQIVND (reference sequence). V was pared by 9 bases and J by 0 bases, with 9 bases between. CDR3 length: 12 residues. The CDR3 coding sequence is TGTGCCAGAGGGGACTTCTCCTACGAGCAGTACTTC. It specifies CARGDFSYEQYF.

The V gene is TRBV28, the J gene TRBJ2-7; TRBD1 might be the D (6 bases). The CDR3 consists of 15 residues. Germline assignment: CDR1 MDHEN and CDR2 SYDVKM. V gave up 5 bases and J gave up 1 base, with 15 bases separating them. The DNA for the CDR3 is TGTGCCAGCAGTCTAACGGACAGAACTTCCTACGAGCAGTACTTC. This translates into CASSLTDRTSYEQYF.

Points on this clone: At one end the junction does not follow the germline gene, possibly because of a read error. This chain connects TRBV5-8 to TRBJ2-5; 7 bases agree with TRBD1. CDR3 size: 17 residues. The germline gives CDR1 SGHTS, CDR2 YDEGEE. The CDR3 DNA follows: TGTGCCAGCAGTTTGGGGACAGCGACCCCGTACCAAGAGACCCAGTACTTC. Encoded protein: CASSLGTATPYQETQYF.

The rearrangement joins TRBV18 to TRBJ1-1, with a possible D match to TRBD1 (5 bases). Germline assignment: CDR1 KGHSH and CDR2 LQKENI. Trimming took off 3 bases at V and 5 bases at J, with 25 bases between the two ends. CDR3 size: 18 residues. CDR3 bases: TGTGCCAGCTCACCCACACGGGTTACAGGTTTTGGGGGGACTGAAGCTTTCTTT. Amino acid sequence: CASSPTRVTGFGGTEAFF.

The chain recombines TRBV28 with TRBJ2-1; the match to TRBD2 covers 10 bases. The CDR3 spans 12 residues. J was trimmed by 11 bases and V by 4 bases; bases with no gene match: 2. CDR1 and CDR2 from the germline V gene are MDHEN and SYDVKM. CDR3 residues: CASSSSGSKQFF. The DNA for the CDR3 is TGTGCCAGCAGTTCTAGCGGGAGTAAGCAGTTCTTC. The full variable domain, rest sourced from reference TRBV28 and TRBJ2-1, is DVKVTQSSRYLVKRTGEKVFLECVQDMDHENMFWYRQDPGLGLRLIYFSYDVKMKEKGDIPEGYSVSREKKERFSLILESASTNQTSMYLCASSSSGSKQFFGPGTRLTVL.

The chain combines TRBV4-2 with TRBJ2-3; maybe TRBD2 (5 bases). The CDR3 length is 16 residues. Germline V gene data show CDR1 as LGHNA and CDR2 as YNFKEQ. V was clipped by 0 bases and J by 3 bases, with 13 bases between them. CDR3: CASSQDWRSRTDTQYF. CDR3 coding DNA: TGTGCCAGCAGCCAAGATTGGAGGAGTCGGACAGATACGCAGTATTTT.

The chain has TRBV5-5 and TRBJ2-1; 11 bases match TRBD2. Germline CDR1 and CDR2: SGHKS and YYEKEE (reference sequence). This CDR3 spans 15 amino acids. V was pared by 5 bases and J by 5 bases, with 6 bases of the junction left unmatched. The CDR3 spells CASRMTSGVNNEQFF. The CDR3 DNA is TGTGCCAGCAGGATGACTAGCGGGGTCAACAATGAGCAGTTCTTC.

This rearrangement joins TRBV11-2 to TRBJ2-1, with D maybe TRBD2 (6 bases). The length of the CDR3 is 15 residues. V gave up 4 bases and J gave up 3 bases, with 13 bases separating them. The germline V gene encodes CDR1 SGHAT and CDR2 FQNNGV. The CDR3 bases are TGTGCCAGCAGCTACTCCGGGACTTACTACAATGAGCAGTTCTTC. Its translation is CASSYSGTYYNEQFF.

The chain joins TRBV7-2 to TRBJ2-1, with TRBD1 as a possible D gene (6 bases). Between the trimmed V and J ends, which lost 4 bases and 9 bases, there was a span of 10 bases. CDR3 size: 12 residues. CDR1 SGHTA and CDR2 FQGNSA come from the germline V gene. The CDR3 spells CASSSQGREQFF. DNA for the CDR3: TGTGCCAGCAGCTCACAGGGCCGTGAGCAGTTCTTC. The full variable domain, in which reference TRBV7-2 and TRBJ2-1 provide the parts outside the CDR3, is GAGVSQSPSNKVTEKGKDVELRCDPISGHTALYWYRQSLGQGLEFLIYFQGNSAPDKSGLPSDRFSAERTGGSVSTLTIQRTQQEDSAVYLCASSSQGREQFFGPGTRLTVL.

This rearrangement joins TRBV2 to TRBJ2-7; D is unclear. Germline CDR1 reads SNHLY; CDR2 reads FYNNEI. V lost 4 bases and J 0 bases, leaving 7 bases between the germline ends. The CDR3 is 13 amino acids. Written as DNA, the CDR3 is TGTGCCAGCAGTGCAGAGGTCTCCTACGAGCAGTACTTC. Protein sequence: CASSAEVSYEQYF.

The chain is built from TRBV28 and TRBJ1-4; D unclear. Germline CDR1 reads MDHEN; CDR2 reads SYDVKM. The CDR3 is made up of 15 amino acids. Trimming took off 6 bases at V and 0 bases at J, with 11 bases between the two ends. The CDR3 is CASRVGGATNEKLFF. CDR3 DNA sequence: TGTGCCAGCAGGGTGGGAGGTGCAACTAATGAAAAACTGTTTTTT.